This T cell receptor (beta chain) was found in a study of blood T cell repertoires in COVID-19. Study at large: Acute and convalescent COVID-19 specimens originated in the United States, Italy and Spain. T cells, B-cell-depleted T cells, or PBMCs supplied cDNA or gDNA.

Per the original methods: Nucleated cell number was recorded as an estimate derived from reference gene primer amplification. Some clones are missing from TCRdb's copy, which holds only in-frame ones; the method was immunoSEQ multiplex PCR. D and trimming come from the DNA, and the V and J calls and clone size come from that table. The sample yields about 230,000 clones, about nine tenths seen once. This CDR3 has 15 residues. With 3 bases removed from V and 1 base from J, the gap between germline ends came to 13 bases. In germline, CDR1 is LNHDA, CDR2 SQIVND (reference sequence). The TCR originated in an older woman with acute or convalescent COVID-19. The material sequenced was peripheral blood. V usage is TRBV19 and J usage is TRBJ2-7, with D maybe TRBD1 (6 bases). The CDR3 DNA is TGTGCCAGTAGTATCATGACAGGAGATTCCTACGAGCAGTACTTC. Protein sequence: CASSIMTGDSYEQYF.